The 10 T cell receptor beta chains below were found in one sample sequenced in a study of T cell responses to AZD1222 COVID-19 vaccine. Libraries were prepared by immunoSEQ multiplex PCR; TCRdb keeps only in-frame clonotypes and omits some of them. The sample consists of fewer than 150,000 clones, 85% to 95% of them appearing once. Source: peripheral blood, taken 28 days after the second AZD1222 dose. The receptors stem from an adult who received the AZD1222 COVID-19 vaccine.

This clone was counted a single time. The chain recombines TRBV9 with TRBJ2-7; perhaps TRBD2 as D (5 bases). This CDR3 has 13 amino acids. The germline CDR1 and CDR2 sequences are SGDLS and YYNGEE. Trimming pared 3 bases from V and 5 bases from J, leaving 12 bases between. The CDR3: CASSARTEDEQYF. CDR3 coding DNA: TGTGCCAGCAGCGCCAGGACGGAGGACGAGCAGTACTTC.

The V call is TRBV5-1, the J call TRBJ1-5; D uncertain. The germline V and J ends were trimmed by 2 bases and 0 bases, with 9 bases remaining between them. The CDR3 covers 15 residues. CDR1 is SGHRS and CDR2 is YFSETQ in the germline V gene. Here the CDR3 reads CASSFGWGSNQPQHF. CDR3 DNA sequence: TGCGCCAGCAGCTTTGGGTGGGGTAGCAATCAGCCCCAGCATTTT. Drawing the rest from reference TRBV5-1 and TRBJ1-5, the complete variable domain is KAGVTQTPRYLIKTRGQQVTLSCSPISGHRSVSWYQQTPGQGLQFLFEYFSETQRNKGNFPGRFSGRQFSNSRSEMNVSTLELGDSALYLCASSFGWGSNQPQHFGDGTRLSIL.

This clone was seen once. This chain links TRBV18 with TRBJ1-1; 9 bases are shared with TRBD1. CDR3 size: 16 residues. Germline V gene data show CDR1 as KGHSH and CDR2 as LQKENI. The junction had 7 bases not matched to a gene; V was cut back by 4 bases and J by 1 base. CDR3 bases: TGTGCCAGCTCACTCGGGACAGGGTTCGGGAACACTGAAGCTTTCTTT. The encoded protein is CASSLGTGFGNTEAFF.

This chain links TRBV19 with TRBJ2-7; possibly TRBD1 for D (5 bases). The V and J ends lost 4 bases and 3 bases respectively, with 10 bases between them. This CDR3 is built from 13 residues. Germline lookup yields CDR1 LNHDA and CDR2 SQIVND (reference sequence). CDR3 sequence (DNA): TGTGCCAGTAGTAATCAGGGAAGCTACGAGCAGTACTTC. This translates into CASSNQGSYEQYF.

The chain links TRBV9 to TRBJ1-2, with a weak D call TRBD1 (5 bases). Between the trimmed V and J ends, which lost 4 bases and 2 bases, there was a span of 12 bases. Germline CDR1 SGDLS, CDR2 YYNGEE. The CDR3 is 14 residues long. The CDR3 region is CASSPARGNYGYTF. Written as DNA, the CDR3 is TGTGCCAGCAGCCCAGCAAGGGGCAACTATGGCTACACCTTC.

The CDR3 DNA is TGTGCCAGCAGTTCGGCAGGTCAGGGATCTGGGGCCAACGTCCTGACTTTC. This gives the protein CASSSAGQGSGANVLTF. The chain employs TRBV28 and TRBJ2-6, with a weak D call TRBD1 (5 bases). Germline assignment: CDR1 MDHEN and CDR2 SYDVKM. V was cut by 4 bases and J by 1 base, with 14 bases left in between. The CDR3 loop spans 17 amino acids.

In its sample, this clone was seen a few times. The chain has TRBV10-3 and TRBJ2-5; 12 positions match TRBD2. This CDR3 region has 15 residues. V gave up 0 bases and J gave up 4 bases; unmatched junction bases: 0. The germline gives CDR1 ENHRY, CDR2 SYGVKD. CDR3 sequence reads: CAISESTSGGETQYF. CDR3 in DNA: TGTGCCATCAGTGAGTCGACTAGCGGGGGAGAGACCCAGTACTTC.

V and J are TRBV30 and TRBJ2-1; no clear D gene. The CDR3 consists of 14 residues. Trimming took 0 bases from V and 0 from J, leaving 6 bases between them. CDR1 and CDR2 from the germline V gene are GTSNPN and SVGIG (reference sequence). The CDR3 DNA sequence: TGTGCCTGGAGTGTACTTGGCTCCTACAATGAGCAGTTCTTC. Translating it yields CAWSVLGSYNEQFF.

CDR3 region: CAITLGTSLHF. Written as DNA, the CDR3 is TGTGCGATAACGTTGGGGACTTCCCTCCACTTT. The chain combines TRBV7-2 with TRBJ1-6; possibly TRBD1 for D (5 bases). The CDR3 loop spans 11 amino acids. In germline, CDR1 is SGHTA, CDR2 FQGNSA.

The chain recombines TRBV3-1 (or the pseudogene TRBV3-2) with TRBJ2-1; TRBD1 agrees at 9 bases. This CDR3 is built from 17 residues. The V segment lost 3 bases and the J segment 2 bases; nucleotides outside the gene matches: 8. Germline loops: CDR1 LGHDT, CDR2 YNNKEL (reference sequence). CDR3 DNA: TGTGCCAGCAGCCAGACGGGACAGGGAGGCCCCTACAATGAGCAGTTCTTC. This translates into CASSQTGQGGPYNEQFF.